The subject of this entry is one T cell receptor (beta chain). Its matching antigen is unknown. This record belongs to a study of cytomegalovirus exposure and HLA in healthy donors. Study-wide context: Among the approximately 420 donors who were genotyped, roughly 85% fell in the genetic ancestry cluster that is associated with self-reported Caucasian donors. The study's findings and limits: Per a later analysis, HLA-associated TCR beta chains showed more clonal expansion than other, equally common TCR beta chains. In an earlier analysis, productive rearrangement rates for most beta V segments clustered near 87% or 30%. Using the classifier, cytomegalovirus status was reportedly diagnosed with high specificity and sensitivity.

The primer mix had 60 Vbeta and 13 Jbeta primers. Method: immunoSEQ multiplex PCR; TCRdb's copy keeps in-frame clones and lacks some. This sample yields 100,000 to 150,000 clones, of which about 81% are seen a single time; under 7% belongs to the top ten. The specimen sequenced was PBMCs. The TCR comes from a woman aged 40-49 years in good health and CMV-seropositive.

In nucleotides, the CDR3 is TGCGCCAGCAGCTCACAGCAGGAGCAGTTCTTC. This encodes CASSSQQEQFF. The chain combines TRBV5-1 with TRBJ2-1; D gene unclear. Germline values: CDR1 SGHRS, CDR2 YFSETQ. The CDR3 is made up of 11 amino acids. The V gene lost 3 bases and the J gene lost 10 bases, with 8 bases spanning the gap.